The 28 T cell receptor beta chains below come from one sample, sequenced in a study of T cell changes during pregnancy in multiple sclerosis. This table comes from immunoSEQ multiplex PCR, and its TCRdb copy is limited to in-frame clones, with some not included. The top ten hold under 0.4% of the sample, which has fewer than 40,000 clones, around 93% seen once. The specimen comprised CD4+ T cells from peripheral blood mononuclear cells, sampled after pregnancy. Receptors were obtained from a female donor with multiple sclerosis, enrolled in a pregnancy study.

The table lists this clone with a few counts. The CDR3 sequence is CASSESAAANSPLHF. CDR3 nucleotide sequence: TGTGCCAGCAGTGAGTCCGCGGCGGCCAATTCACCCCTCCACTTT. The V gene is TRBV6-1, the J gene TRBJ1-6; D ambiguous. The CDR3 has 15 amino acids. Trimming stripped 3 bases from V and 7 bases from J, with 13 bases between. Germline V lookup: CDR1 MNHNS, CDR2 SASEGT.

V is TRBV30 and J is TRBJ2-7; 10 bases are shared with TRBD1. J gave up 3 bases and V 0 bases, and 5 bases lay outside the gene matches. This CDR3 spans 15 amino acids. Germline V gene sequence: CDR1 GTSNPN, CDR2 SVGIG (reference sequence). CDR3 in amino acids: CAWSVRRDRGYEQYF. The CDR3 DNA reads TGTGCCTGGAGTGTACGTAGGGACAGGGGCTACGAGCAGTACTTC.

V usage is TRBV19 and J usage is TRBJ2-5; 9 nucleotides line up with TRBD1. The CDR3 is 14 amino acids. Germline V gene data show CDR1 as LNHDA and CDR2 as SQIVND (reference sequence). Trimming took 6 bases from V and 2 from J; bases not matched to a gene: 4. As DNA, the CDR3 is TGTGCCAGTAGGAGGACAGGGGCGCAAGAGACCCAGTACTTC. It yields the protein CASRRTGAQETQYF.

The J gene is TRBJ2-2, the V gene TRBV7-6; possibly TRBD2 for D (7 bases). The CDR3 sequence is 17 residues long. Germline lookup yields CDR1 SGHVS and CDR2 FNYEAQ. With 3 bases removed from V and 5 bases from J, the gap between germline ends came to 19 bases. The CDR3 coding sequence is TGTGCCAGCAGCTTGGAGTGGGGGGGCCTAGGAACCGGGGAGCTGTTTTTT. This encodes CASSLEWGGLGTGELFF.

The chain links TRBV5-1 to TRBJ1-6; 9 nucleotides agree with TRBD1. J gave up 7 bases and V 4 bases, and 3 bases lay outside the gene matches. The CDR3 is made up of 14 amino acids. The V gene's germline CDR1 is SGHRS and CDR2 YFSETQ. Here the CDR3 reads CASSRDRENSPLHF. The CDR3 DNA reads TGCGCCAGCAGCCGGGACAGGGAAAATTCACCCCTCCACTTT.

The chain uses TRBV30 and TRBJ1-5; 7 bases line up with TRBD1. The CDR3 contains 16 residues. Germline assignment: CDR1 GTSNPN and CDR2 SVGIG (reference sequence). V lost 2 bases, J lost 5 bases, and 12 bases stayed unmatched. This chain's CDR3 is CAWSIRRTGWDQPQHF. The CDR3 DNA sequence: TGTGCCTGGAGTATAAGAAGGACAGGCTGGGATCAGCCCCAGCATTTT. The whole variable domain, filled in from reference TRBV30 and TRBJ1-5, reads SQTIHQWPATLVQPVGSPLSLECTVEGTSNPNLYWYRQAAGRGLQLLFYSVGIGQISSEVPQNLSASRPQDRQFILSSKKLLLSDSGFYLCAWSIRRTGWDQPQHFGDGTRLSIL.

This sequence joins TRBV9 and TRBJ2-7; 9 bases agree with TRBD1. Germline V gene sequence: CDR1 SGDLS, CDR2 YYNGEE. The CDR3 consists of 17 residues. V lost 4 bases to trimming and J lost 2 bases; unmatched junction nucleotides: 13. DNA for the CDR3: TGTGCCAGCAGCCCAGTCAGGGGGGACAGGGCGGCCTACGAGCAGTACTTC. Encoded protein: CASSPVRGDRAAYEQYF.

This chain connects TRBV5-6 to TRBJ2-1, with 7 bases lining up with TRBD2. V shed 4 bases and J 0 bases; nucleotides not matched to a gene: 7. CDR1 is SGHDT and CDR2 is YYEEEE in the germline V gene. CDR3 length: 16 residues. DNA for the CDR3: TGTGCCAGCAGCGGCTTGGCTAGCGGCTCCTACAATGAGCAGTTCTTC. The encoded protein is CASSGLASGSYNEQFF.

This clone was found once. This sequence joins TRBV18 and TRBJ1-1, with D maybe TRBD1 (6 bases). Trimming removed 3 bases at V and 2 bases at J, with 10 bases between. From germline, CDR1 is KGHSH and CDR2 LQKENI. CDR3 length equals 14 residues. The CDR3: CASSPTGGNTEAFF. In DNA form, the CDR3 reads TGTGCCAGCTCACCGACAGGCGGTAACACTGAAGCTTTCTTT.

The V and J genes are TRBV23-1 and TRBJ2-1; tentative D call: TRBD1 (5 bases). TRBV23-1 is labeled an ORF, and its function is uncertain. V was pared by 5 bases and J by 4 bases, with 18 bases between. This CDR3 is built from 16 residues. The chain's CDR3 is CASSVSQGKIYNEQFF. CDR3 nucleotides: TGCGCCAGCAGTGTTAGCCAGGGTAAGATTTACAATGAGCAGTTCTTC.

This clone has only one observation. The chain carries TRBV7-9 and TRBJ2-1, with 8 positions matching TRBD1. The ends lost 5 bases at V and 4 bases at J; junction bases unmatched: 7. The CDR3 contains 15 residues. Germline values: CDR1 SEHNR, CDR2 FQNEAQ (reference sequence). CDR3 sequence reads: CASSRTGTKYNEQFF. In nucleotides, the CDR3 is TGTGCCAGCAGCCGGACAGGGACAAAATACAATGAGCAGTTCTTC.

This clone was observed once. This chain uses TRBV5-6 with TRBJ2-5, with D possibly being TRBD2 (5 bases). CDR3 length equals 13 residues. Trimming took 4 bases from V and 5 from J, leaving 12 bases between them. Germline CDR1 and CDR2: SGHDT and YYEEEE. The CDR3 sequence: CASSLRTGETQYF. For the CDR3, the DNA is TGTGCCAGCAGCCTTAGGACGGGGGAGACCCAGTACTTC.

The chain combines TRBV6-6 with TRBJ2-7; 9 nucleotides match TRBD2. The CDR3 length is 15 residues. The germline CDR1 and CDR2 sequences are MNHNY and SVGAGI (reference sequence). The ends lost 6 bases at V and 0 bases at J; junction bases unmatched: 6. The CDR3, as DNA: TGTGCCAGCAGAGTAGCGGGGGAGTACTCCTACGAGCAGTACTTC. This gives the protein CASRVAGEYSYEQYF.

J is TRBJ2-1 and V is TRBV27; 16 bases map to TRBD2. V lost 2 bases and J lost 10; bases outside the gene matches: 2. The CDR3 totals 15 residues. CDR1 MNHEY and CDR2 SMNVEV come from the germline V gene (reference sequence). In nucleotides, the CDR3 is TGTGCCAGCAGTTTAGGGACTAGCGGGGGGGCCGAGCAGTTCTTC. Protein sequence: CASSLGTSGGAEQFF.

V usage is TRBV2 and J usage is TRBJ1-4; TRBD1 is a possible D gene (5 bases). V dropped 5 bases and J dropped 8 bases, with 15 bases sitting between them. Germline V gene data show CDR1 as SNHLY and CDR2 as FYNNEI. The CDR3 length is 14 residues. The CDR3 DNA sequence: TGTGCCAGCAGTCGACAGTGGCGCGAGGAAAAACTGTTTTTT. As protein: CASSRQWREEKLFF.

The rearrangement uses TRBV11-2 and TRBJ2-7; possible D gene TRBD2, 5 bases. The germline V gene encodes CDR1 SGHAT and CDR2 FQNNGV. The CDR3 loop spans 16 amino acids. Trimming took off 7 bases at V and 1 base at J, with 20 bases between the two ends. CDR3 residues: CASTPGWSSRSYEQYF. As DNA, the CDR3 is TGTGCCAGCACCCCGGGGTGGTCTAGCCGGTCCTACGAGCAGTACTTC.

This chain links TRBV5-1 with TRBJ2-2, with D hard to call. Germline V gene data show CDR1 as SGHRS and CDR2 as YFSETQ. The CDR3 totals 14 residues. Trimming stripped 1 base from V and 2 bases from J, with 6 bases between. For the CDR3, the DNA is TGCGCCAGCAGCTTGTACAAAAACACCGGGGAGCTGTTTTTT. Encoded protein: CASSLYKNTGELFF.

The chain has TRBV5-6 and TRBJ1-5; D perhaps matches TRBD1 (6 bases). The ends were cut back, 4 bases at V and 4 bases at J, with 15 bases in the middle. The CDR3 runs to 15 residues. CDR1 SGHDT and CDR2 YYEEEE come from the germline V gene. The CDR3: CASSRGGQTNQPQHF. In DNA form, the CDR3 reads TGTGCCAGCAGCAGAGGTGGACAGACAAATCAGCCCCAGCATTTT.

The CDR3 sequence: CASERVKGTTNEKLFF. The CDR3 nucleotides read TGTGCCAGCGAGCGGGTTAAGGGCACAACTAATGAAAAACTGTTTTTT. This chain uses TRBV2 with TRBJ1-4; D unclear. The CDR3 is 16 amino acids. Trimming pared 8 bases from V and 0 bases from J, leaving 16 bases between. CDR1 and CDR2 from the germline V gene are SNHLY and FYNNEI.

This clone occurred once. The chain is built from TRBV7-9 and TRBJ1-5, with D hard to call. CDR1 is SEHNR and CDR2 is FQNEAQ in the germline V gene (reference sequence). With 3 bases removed from V and 4 bases from J, the gap between germline ends came to 7 bases. This CDR3 has 13 residues. CDR3 sequence (DNA): TGTGCCAGCAGCTTGGAGGAAAATCAGCCCCAGCATTTT. It is translated as CASSLEENQPQHF.

The chain uses TRBV5-1 and TRBJ2-1, with 15 bases fitting TRBD2. Germline assignment: CDR1 SGHRS and CDR2 YFSETQ. This CDR3 comprises 18 residues. J was trimmed by 5 bases and V by 2 bases; bases with no gene match: 8. The CDR3 DNA follows: TGCGCCAGCAGCTTTTTCCGGACTAGCGGGGGGGCCCACAATGAGCAGTTCTTC. Its protein product is CASSFFRTSGGAHNEQFF.

This clone was counted a single time. Because the CDR3 is missing its conserved closing phenylalanine or tryptophan, this is likely a read error. The DNA is omitted, as the CDR3 cannot be located on it reliably, and the CDR3 follows TCRdb's listing. The chain recombines TRBV25-1 with TRBJ1-2; the DNA was not used to check the table's D call, TRBD1. In germline, CDR1 is MGHDK, CDR2 SYGVNS. Ends included, the CDR3 has 13 residues. The chain's CDR3 is CASSELGSGHPLS.

The chain uses TRBV7-6 and TRBJ1-5, with a possible D match to TRBD1 (6 bases). The germline V and J ends were trimmed by 1 base and 6 bases, with 13 bases remaining between them. The CDR3 length is 15 residues. Per the germline V gene, CDR1 is SGHVS and CDR2 is FNYEAQ. The CDR3 region has the DNA TGTGCCAGCAGCTTAGGGGGGCCAGGGTCTCAGCCCCAGCATTTT. Its protein product is CASSLGGPGSQPQHF.

The chain couples TRBV2 to TRBJ2-3, with D unclear. CDR1 is SNHLY and CDR2 is FYNNEI in the germline V gene. The CDR3 has 12 residues. V dropped 7 bases and J dropped 1 base, with 6 bases sitting between them. CDR3 region: CASNGGTDTQYF. CDR3 nucleotides: TGTGCCAGCAATGGAGGCACAGATACGCAGTATTTT.

The chain is built from TRBV7-3 and TRBJ1-6; D gene ambiguous. V lost 5 bases and J lost 9, with 17 bases in between. CDR1 SGHTA and CDR2 FQGTGA come from the germline V gene. The CDR3 runs 15 residues. This CDR3 reads CASSTTGIGSSPLHF. The CDR3, as DNA: TGTGCCAGCAGCACAACGGGGATAGGTAGTTCACCCCTCCACTTT.

The V call is TRBV6-5, the J call TRBJ1-1, with 10 positions matching TRBD1. This CDR3 contains 16 residues. The germline V gene encodes CDR1 MNHEY and CDR2 SVGAGI. Trimming at V came to 4 bases and at J to 0 bases, leaving 5 bases not matched to a gene. The CDR3 region is CASSLGTGAMNTEAFF. The CDR3 bases are TGTGCCAGCAGTTTGGGGACAGGGGCGATGAACACTGAAGCTTTCTTT.

This clone appeared a single time. This chain connects TRBV6-5 to TRBJ1-1, with D tentatively TRBD1 (6 bases). The CDR3 runs to 14 residues. V was shortened by 6 bases and J by 1 base, with 12 bases between the two germline ends. Germline lookup yields CDR1 MNHEY and CDR2 SVGAGI. DNA for the CDR3: TGTGCCAGCAGCCCCCTAGGGGGGAACACTGAAGCTTTCTTT. As protein: CASSPLGGNTEAFF.

The chain carries TRBV5-1 and TRBJ2-1; 7 nucleotides line up with TRBD2. The V gene end was trimmed by 4 bases and the J gene end by 7 bases; junction bases not matched to a gene: 11. The CDR3 totals 15 residues. The germline CDR1 and CDR2 sequences are SGHRS and YFSETQ. The CDR3 bases are TGCGCCAGCAGCAAGGATATCGGACTAGTGAATGAGCAGTTCTTC. Amino acid sequence: CASSKDIGLVNEQFF.